The 17 T cell receptor beta chains listed next were all sequenced from one sample in a study of T cell repertoires in cytomegalovirus infection. From the reads, TCRdb called clonotypes with MiXCR, one entry per CDR3 protein. The data hold 40,000 to 60,000 distinct CDR3 sequences, with roughly 22% observed a single time. Which antigens these TCRs recognize remains unknown. The specimen comprised CD8+ T cells from cultured PBMCs, sampled from culture after CMV antigen stimulation. The receptors were sampled from a human donor in good health (CMV status not recorded). Some clones in this sample may be carry-over from other donors' samples.

The sample holds a few counts of this clonotype. This chain connects TRBV28 to TRBJ2-1; 8 nucleotides agree with TRBD1. CDR3 length: 15 amino acids. CDR1 and CDR2 from the germline V gene are MDHEN and SYDVKM. J gave up 8 bases and V 7 bases, and 13 bases lay outside the gene matches. The CDR3 spells CASTLDRGFIDEQFF. The CDR3 DNA reads TGTGCCAGCACCCTAGACAGGGGTTTTATTGATGAGCAGTTCTTC. The full variable domain, with the rest looked up from reference TRBV28 and TRBJ2-1, is DVKVTQSSRYLVKRTGEKVFLECVQDMDHENMFWYRQDPGLGLRLIYFSYDVKMKEKGDIPEGYSVSREKKERFSLILESASTNQTSMYLCASTLDRGFIDEQFFGPGTRLTVL.

The chain combines TRBV7-9 with TRBJ2-6; no reliable D call. The CDR3 spans 14 residues. V was clipped by 6 bases and J by 3 bases, with 9 bases between them. Germline loops: CDR1 SEHNR, CDR2 FQNEAQ (reference sequence). CDR3 amino acids: CASRGPGGANVLTF. Here the CDR3 DNA reads TGTGCCAGCAGGGGTCCTGGTGGGGCCAACGTCCTGACTTTC.

This clonotype has more than one count but fewer than ten. The V call is TRBV5-4, the J call TRBJ2-3, with 13 bases fitting TRBD2. CDR3 length: 18 amino acids. V was clipped by 0 bases and J by 6 bases; unmatched bases: 10. Germline assignment: CDR1 SGHNT and CDR2 YYREEE (reference sequence). The DNA of the CDR3 is TGTGCCAGCAGCTTGGCCCGAGGACTAGCGGGGGCGTTTGATACGCAGTATTTT. Amino acid sequence: CASSLARGLAGAFDTQYF.

This clonotype was observed a handful of times. The chain is built from TRBV7-9 and TRBJ2-1; D unresolved. Germline assignment: CDR1 SEHNR and CDR2 FQNEAQ (reference sequence). The CDR3 is made up of 13 amino acids. Trimming left V 1 base short and J 7 bases short, with 8 bases between. CDR3 DNA sequence: TGTGCCAGCAGCTTAGTTCCTGGGAATGAGCAGTTCTTC. Its protein is CASSLVPGNEQFF.

This chain uses TRBV6-1 with TRBJ1-5; D uncertain. Trimming stripped 6 bases from V and 2 bases from J, with 17 bases between. The CDR3 spans 16 residues. Germline-derived CDR1 and CDR2 are MNHNS and SASEGT. As DNA, the CDR3 is TGTGCCAGCAGCTCCGGGCCCTTTGAGCGCAATCAGCCCCAGCATTTT. It translates to CASSSGPFERNQPQHF.

This clonotype came up a few times. V usage is TRBV7-2 and J usage is TRBJ2-1; TRBD1 matches at 8 bases. V was pared by 4 bases and J by 10 bases, with 6 bases of the junction left unmatched. Germline CDR1 reads SGHTA; CDR2 reads FQGNSA. The CDR3 has 13 amino acids. The CDR3: CASSSTGAPEQFF. CDR3 nucleotides: TGTGCCAGCAGCTCGACAGGGGCCCCCGAGCAGTTCTTC.

Concerning this clonotype: A read error may produce the germline difference seen at one junction end. This chain joins TRBV7-6 and TRBJ2-5; D is ambiguous. Germline CDR1 is SGHVS and CDR2 is FNYEAQ. The CDR3 has 13 residues. CDR3 protein: CANSFRGEETQYF. CDR3 in DNA: TGTGCCAACAGCTTTCGTGGGGAAGAGACCCAGTACTTC.

The chain recombines TRBV7-2 with TRBJ2-2; TRBD2 agrees at 11 bases. Germline lookup yields CDR1 SGHTA and CDR2 FQGNSA. The CDR3 is 16 amino acids. V dropped 4 bases and J dropped 1; count of bases not matched to a gene: 2. CDR3: CASSSLAGGNTGELFF. In DNA, the CDR3 is TGTGCCAGCAGCTCTCTAGCGGGGGGGAACACCGGGGAGCTGTTTTTT. Variable domain in full (rest from reference TRBV7-2 and TRBJ2-2): GAGVSQSPSNKVTEKGKDVELRCDPISGHTALYWYRQSLGQGLEFLIYFQGNSAPDKSGLPSDRFSAERTGGSVSTLTIQRTQQEDSAVYLCASSSLAGGNTGELFFGEGSRLTVL.

This chain links TRBV12-3 or TRBV12-4 with TRBJ2-3; 9 nucleotides agree with TRBD2. The length of the CDR3 is 17 residues. Unmatched junction bases numbered 9, after V lost 5 bases and J lost 0 bases. DNA of the CDR3: TGTGCCAGCAGTCTGCCTAGCGGGGACCCTAGCACAGATACGCAGTATTTT. Its protein is CASSLPSGDPSTDTQYF.

This clonotype was observed a handful of times. The chain recombines TRBV6-2 or TRBV6-3 with TRBJ2-3; TRBD1 agrees at 9 bases. V dropped 0 bases and J dropped 4; count of bases not matched to a gene: 8. The CDR3 is made up of 17 amino acids. Germline lookup yields CDR1 MNHEY and CDR2 SVGEGT. DNA of the CDR3: TGTGCCAGCAGTTACTCGCCCGACAGGGGGTTCGCAGATACGCAGTATTTT. It codes for CASSYSPDRGFADTQYF.

This clonotype was picked up a small number of times. The V call is TRBV7-2, the J call TRBJ2-2, with a weak D call TRBD1 (6 bases). The V gene's germline CDR1 is SGHTA and CDR2 FQGNSA. V lost 1 base and J lost 3, with 9 bases in between. This CDR3 is 15 amino acids long. The CDR3 here is CASSLGGGYTGELFF. CDR3 coding DNA: TGTGCCAGCAGCTTAGGAGGGGGATACACCGGGGAGCTGTTTTTT.

This clonotype was seen a handful of times. The chain couples TRBV20-1 to TRBJ2-7, with 7 nucleotides matching TRBD1. Germline trimming cut 6 bases from V and 1 base from J; bases unmatched to any gene: 6. Germline V lookup: CDR1 DFQATT, CDR2 SNEGSKA (reference sequence). The CDR3 has 13 amino acids. The CDR3 here is CSARDSPSYEQYF. CDR3 nucleotides: TGCAGTGCCCGGGACAGCCCTTCCTACGAGCAGTACTTC.

The chain employs TRBV7-6 and TRBJ2-2; D gene ambiguous. CDR1 SGHVS and CDR2 FNYEAQ come from the germline V gene. The CDR3 length is 12 residues. Trimming took 8 bases from V and 8 from J, leaving 12 bases between them. The CDR3 nucleotides read TGTGCCAGCGGCGACTTAGGTGGGGAGCTGTTTTTT. This sequence encodes CASGDLGGELFF.

This clonotype has just a few counts. The chain employs TRBV9 and TRBJ2-3, with 10 bases that match TRBD2. Germline CDR1 reads SGDLS; CDR2 reads YYNGEE. The trim removed 0 bases at V and 3 bases at J, leaving 1 base unmatched. The CDR3 totals 15 residues. CDR3: CASSVEGLATDTQYF. CDR3 nucleotides: TGTGCCAGCAGCGTAGAGGGACTAGCGACAGATACGCAGTATTTT.

V is TRBV7-2 and J is TRBJ1-2; tentatively, D is TRBD1 (6 bases). The ends were cut back, 5 bases at V and 8 bases at J, with 12 bases in the middle. Germline lookup yields CDR1 SGHTA and CDR2 FQGNSA. The CDR3 consists of 12 residues. The CDR3 is CASSPRTEGYTF. DNA of the CDR3: TGTGCCAGCAGCCCACGGACAGAAGGCTACACCTTC.

A few counts support this clonotype. This sequence joins TRBV7-8 and TRBJ2-1; D perhaps matches TRBD2 (6 bases). The V gene lost 1 base and the J gene lost 6 bases, with 13 bases spanning the gap. From germline, CDR1 is SGHVS and CDR2 FQNEAQ. This CDR3 spans 15 amino acids. CDR3 nucleotide sequence: TGTGCCAGCAGCTTAGTTCGGAGGGAAGGCAATGAGCAGTTCTTC. This codes for CASSLVRREGNEQFF.

This sequence joins TRBV7-9 and TRBJ1-2; D remains unclear. The CDR3 is 14 residues long. V lost 3 bases and J lost 2, with 10 bases in between. Germline CDR1 SEHNR, CDR2 FQNEAQ (reference sequence). This CDR3 is CASSLRTENYGYTF. Written as DNA, the CDR3 is TGTGCCAGCAGCTTGAGAACAGAGAACTATGGCTACACCTTC.